One sample yielded the 29 T cell receptor beta chains listed below, sequenced in a study of graft-versus-host responses after intestinal transplantation. Clones were read by immunoSEQ multiplex PCR, and TCRdb kept only the in-frame ones, dropping some. Of roughly 60,000 clones in the sample, 91% were seen once. Sequencing was performed on PBMCs, taken almost 120 days after intestinal transplantation. The receptors here all came from a human patient who received an intestinal transplant, so some T cells may come from the graft donor.

The chain is built from TRBV7-9 and TRBJ2-1; 11 bases are a match to TRBD2. The germline V gene has CDR1 SEHNR and CDR2 FQNEAQ (reference sequence). Trimming at V came to 3 bases and at J to 8 bases, leaving 3 bases not matched to a gene. This CDR3 contains 14 residues. In DNA form, the CDR3 reads TGTGCCAGCAGCTTGGGACTAGCGGACTATGAGCAGTTCTTC. Its protein is CASSLGLADYEQFF.

The rearrangement uses TRBV7-8 and TRBJ2-7; D possibly corresponds to TRBD2 (6 bases). CDR3 length: 15 amino acids. The V end lost 5 bases, the J end lost 3 bases, and 17 bases lay between the germline ends. Germline V gives CDR1 SGHVS, CDR2 FQNEAQ. This CDR3 is CASSELLAQYYEQYF. The CDR3 DNA is TGTGCCAGCAGCGAACTACTAGCCCAATACTACGAGCAGTACTTC.

The chain couples TRBV11-2 to TRBJ2-3, with D possibly being TRBD2 (6 bases). The CDR3 contains 17 residues. V was trimmed by 0 bases and J by 7 bases, leaving 20 bases between them. CDR1 and CDR2 (germline): SGHAT, FQNNGV. The CDR3 DNA sequence: TGTGCCAGCAGCTTAGATGGCCCGCGGGGTGGCATTTATACGCAGTATTTT. This translates into CASSLDGPRGGIYTQYF.

In the case of this clone: Other DNA variants within this sample encode the same CDR3. This rearrangement joins TRBV7-9 to TRBJ1-2; D ambiguous. Trimming removed 5 bases from V and 4 bases from J, with 23 bases in between. Germline V lookup: CDR1 SEHNR, CDR2 FQNEAQ (reference sequence). The CDR3 runs 17 residues. This CDR3 is CASSPQRIGRASYGYTF. DNA for the CDR3: TGTGCCAGCAGCCCCCAGCGGATCGGGAGGGCCTCCTATGGCTACACCTTC.

This rearrangement joins TRBV6-4 to TRBJ1-2; D not certain. The CDR3 totals 13 residues. V lost 6 bases and J lost 8, with 16 bases in between. In germline, CDR1 is MRHNA, CDR2 SNTAGT. CDR3 DNA sequence: TGTGCCAGCAGCTCGGACCGTCGAGGAGGCTACACCTTC. Protein product: CASSSDRRGGYTF.

CDR3 protein: CASSPATGNNEQFF. For the CDR3, the DNA is TGCGCCAGCAGCCCGGCGACAGGAAACAATGAGCAGTTCTTC. V usage is TRBV5-1 and J usage is TRBJ2-1; D perhaps matches TRBD1 (6 bases). Trimming left V 4 bases short and J 5 bases short, with 13 bases between. The CDR3 has 14 amino acids. Per germline, CDR1 SGHRS and CDR2 YFSETQ.

The count of this clone is one. This chain connects TRBV5-6 to TRBJ1-1; no clear D gene. The CDR3 consists of 12 residues. With 2 bases removed from V and 0 bases from J, the gap between germline ends came to 2 bases. Germline values: CDR1 SGHDT, CDR2 YYEEEE. DNA of the CDR3: TGTGCCAGCAGCTTTGTGAACACTGAAGCTTTCTTT. It encodes CASSFVNTEAFF.

The rearrangement uses TRBV5-4 and TRBJ2-2; 7 nucleotides match TRBD2. The V and J ends lost 4 bases and 3 bases, in that order; junction bases with no gene match: 9. There are 16 residues in the CDR3. The germline V gene encodes CDR1 SGHNT and CDR2 YYREEE (reference sequence). The CDR3 region has the DNA TGTGCCAGCAGCCAAGGGACTAATTTATACACCGGGGAGCTGTTTTTT. This encodes CASSQGTNLYTGELFF.

This rearrangement joins TRBV7-9 to TRBJ2-3; 7 nucleotides align to TRBD1. The V gene end was trimmed by 3 bases and the J gene end by 0 bases; junction bases not matched to a gene: 3. This CDR3 is 15 amino acids long. From germline, CDR1 is SEHNR and CDR2 FQNEAQ (reference sequence). DNA of the CDR3: TGTGCCAGCAGCTTCGGGACAGTCAGCACAGATACGCAGTATTTT. Encoded protein: CASSFGTVSTDTQYF.

V and J are TRBV27 and TRBJ1-3, with D hard to call. CDR3 length: 14 residues. The germline V and J ends were trimmed by 5 bases and 4 bases, with 12 bases remaining between them. Germline V gene lookup returns CDR1 MNHEY and CDR2 SMNVEV (reference sequence). The CDR3 is CASSVAPSGNTIYF. The CDR3 region has the DNA TGTGCCAGCAGTGTCGCTCCGTCCGGAAACACCATATATTTT.

This clone was counted once. The V gene is TRBV20-1, the J gene TRBJ2-3, with D unresolved. Trimming took off 6 bases at V and 5 bases at J, with 9 bases between the two ends. The CDR3 contains 11 residues. Germline CDR1 and CDR2: DFQATT and SNEGSKA (reference sequence). The CDR3 sequence: CSAVGEDTQYF. CDR3 DNA sequence: TGCAGTGCCGTTGGCGAAGATACGCAGTATTTT.

V and J are TRBV4-1 and TRBJ1-6; D unresolved. The CDR3 totals 16 residues. V was trimmed by 8 bases and J by 1 base, leaving 15 bases between them. Germline loops: CDR1 MGHRA, CDR2 YSYEKL. CDR3 coding DNA: TGCGCCAGCGCCCCAGGAAGAGGGTCCTATAATTCACCCCTCCACTTT. Translating it yields CASAPGRGSYNSPLHF.

The V call is TRBV28, the J call TRBJ2-5; no firm D call. CDR1 and CDR2 (germline): MDHEN, SYDVKM. Trimming cost V 3 bases and J 1 base, with 9 bases left between them. This CDR3 has 14 amino acids. CDR3 sequence: CASSFLASQETQYF. CDR3 nucleotide sequence: TGTGCCAGCAGTTTTTTGGCGTCCCAAGAGACCCAGTACTTC.

The chain couples TRBV5-1 to TRBJ1-1; no firm D call. The CDR3 is 15 amino acids. Germline CDR1 and CDR2: SGHRS and YFSETQ. Trimming shortened V by 2 bases and J by 1 base, and 12 bases separated the two germline ends. DNA for the CDR3: TGCGCCAGCAGCTTTTGGGTGGGAAGGAACACTGAAGCTTTCTTT. Translating it yields CASSFWVGRNTEAFF.

The CDR3 DNA reads TGTGCCAGCAGTAAAGTTGGGCTAGGATCGGAGACCCAGTACTTC. Protein product: CASSKVGLGSETQYF. The gene calls are TRBV27 and TRBJ2-5; no reliable D call. Germline CDR1 and CDR2: MNHEY and SMNVEV (reference sequence). The V end was cut by 5 bases, the J end by 5 bases, with 18 bases between. CDR3 size: 15 residues.

The sample holds one count of this clone. V is TRBV5-5 and J is TRBJ1-4; no clear D gene. The CDR3 sequence is 15 residues long. V gave up 1 base and J gave up 2 bases, with 9 bases separating them. Germline CDR1 and CDR2: SGHKS and YYEKEE (reference sequence). CDR3 sequence: CASSLLRPTNEKLFF. CDR3 DNA sequence: TGTGCCAGCAGCTTGCTACGACCGACTAATGAAAAACTGTTTTTT. Supplemented by reference TRBV5-5 and TRBJ1-4, the full variable domain reads DAGVTQSPTHLIKTRGQQVTLRCSPISGHKSVSWYQQVLGQGPQFIFQYYEKEERGRGNFPDRFSARQFPNYSSELNVNALLLGDSALYLCASSLLRPTNEKLFFGSGTQLSVL.

DNA of the CDR3: TGTGCCAGCAGCTCGGAAAGAGGACAGGCGTACGAGCAGTACTTC. Translating gives CASSSERGQAYEQYF. The gene calls are TRBV7-9 and TRBJ2-7; TRBD1 matches 7 bases. V lost 4 bases to trimming and J lost 4 bases; unmatched junction nucleotides: 10. The CDR3 extends over 15 amino acids. Germline values: CDR1 SEHNR, CDR2 FQNEAQ (reference sequence).

V gene TRBV19 combines with J gene TRBJ2-1, with 12 bases fitting TRBD2. The CDR3 runs 15 residues. Trimming took 3 bases from V and 10 from J; bases not matched to a gene: 7. In germline, CDR1 is LNHDA, CDR2 SQIVND (reference sequence). Written as DNA, the CDR3 is TGTGCCAGTAGTATTCTTCTAGCGGGGGGGAGCGAGCAGTTCTTC. Translated, it gives CASSILLAGGSEQFF.

The rearrangement joins TRBV15 to TRBJ2-1; 9 bases line up with TRBD1. CDR3 length: 16 amino acids. Germline CDR1 is LNHNV and CDR2 is YYDKDF (reference sequence). Trimming cost V 0 bases and J 7 bases; bases outside gene matches: 7. In DNA form, the CDR3 reads TGTGCCACCAGCAGAGATCGAGACAGGGGGTGGAATGAGCAGTTCTTC. It specifies CATSRDRDRGWNEQFF.

V is TRBV7-9 and J is TRBJ1-1; D not certain. The V end lost 2 bases, the J end lost 1 base, and 8 bases lay between the germline ends. Germline-derived CDR1 and CDR2 are SEHNR and FQNEAQ (reference sequence). The CDR3 totals 14 residues. CDR3 nucleotides: TGTGCCAGCAGCTTATCCATGGGGAACACTGAAGCTTTCTTT. Translation gives CASSLSMGNTEAFF.

The chain employs TRBV6-5 and TRBJ1-2, with 9 bases fitting TRBD1. V trimming: 6 bases; J trimming: 4 bases; junction bases outside the gene matches: 9. CDR3 length equals 15 residues. In germline, CDR1 is MNHEY, CDR2 SVGAGI. This CDR3 is CASSPQGALLYGYTF. CDR3 bases: TGTGCCAGCAGCCCACAGGGGGCCCTTCTCTATGGCTACACCTTC.

The rearrangement uses TRBV10-3 and TRBJ1-1; D gene ambiguous. There are 11 residues in the CDR3. V lost 4 bases, J lost 8 bases, and 8 bases lay in between. Germline-derived CDR1 and CDR2 are ENHRY and SYGVKD. CDR3 in amino acids: CAISAQQEAFF. The CDR3 nucleotides read TGTGCCATCAGTGCCCAGCAGGAAGCTTTCTTT.

The chain combines TRBV11-2 with TRBJ2-7, with 13 positions matching TRBD2. This CDR3 region has 15 residues. V lost 2 bases and J lost 4; bases outside the gene matches: 2. Germline lookup yields CDR1 SGHAT and CDR2 FQNNGV. CDR3 DNA: TGTGCCAGCAGCTTATGGACTAGCGGGGGTTACGAGCAGTACTTC. Protein sequence: CASSLWTSGGYEQYF.

The CDR3 DNA sequence: TGTGCCAGCAGTGACCCTGGGGGGTACCAGCCCCAGCATTTT. Its translation: CASSDPGGYQPQHF. The chain combines TRBV6-1 with TRBJ1-5; TRBD1 is a possible D gene (5 bases). Per germline, CDR1 MNHNS and CDR2 SASEGT. The CDR3 is 14 amino acids. V was clipped by 3 bases and J by 7 bases, with 13 bases between them.

The chain combines TRBV27 with TRBJ2-7; 7 bases fit TRBD1. Germline V lookup: CDR1 MNHEY, CDR2 SMNVEV (reference sequence). The trim removed 3 bases at V and 2 bases at J, leaving 1 base unmatched. The CDR3 has 13 amino acids. CDR3 DNA sequence: TGTGCCAGCAGTTTTGGACAGGCCTACGAGCAGTACTTC. This translates into CASSFGQAYEQYF.

The chain recombines TRBV28 with TRBJ2-5, with D unresolved. With the DNA end fitting TRBJ2-7 better, the J assignment may be wrong. The CDR3 is 12 amino acids. CDR1 and CDR2 (germline): MDHEN, SYDVKM. The CDR3 bases are TGTGCCAGCAGTCCCATCTTGAACGAGCAGTACTTC. This codes for CASSPILNEQYF.

This chain joins TRBV2 and TRBJ2-6; D unresolved. CDR3 length: 14 residues. The V end was cut by 8 bases, the J end by 0 bases, with 8 bases between. CDR1 is SNHLY and CDR2 is FYNNEI in the germline V gene. CDR3 amino acids: CASLTFSGANVLTF. CDR3 sequence (DNA): TGTGCCAGCCTTACCTTCTCTGGGGCCAACGTCCTGACTTTC. Full variable domain (missing parts from reference TRBV2 and TRBJ2-6): EPEVTQTPSHQVTQMGQEVILRCVPISNHLYFYWYRQILGQKVEFLVSFYNNEISEKSEIFDDQFSVERPDGSNFTLKIRSTKLEDSAMYFCASLTFSGANVLTFGAGSRLTVL.

Here the CDR3 reads CASSIRDTETQYF. The CDR3 nucleotides are TGTGCCAGTAGTATTAGGGATACGGAGACCCAGTACTTC. The chain links TRBV19 to TRBJ2-5; D remains ambiguous. V gave up 3 bases and J gave up 5 bases, with 10 bases separating them. From germline, CDR1 is LNHDA and CDR2 SQIVND (reference sequence). The CDR3 length is 13 residues.

J is TRBJ2-2 and V is TRBV28, with TRBD2 identical over 11 bases. This CDR3 has 16 amino acids. Germline values: CDR1 MDHEN, CDR2 SYDVKM. The trim removed 2 bases at V and 7 bases at J, leaving 6 bases unmatched. The DNA of the CDR3 is TGTGCCAGCAGTTTAGCACTAGCGGGAGTGGGCGGGGAGCTGTTTTTT. This encodes CASSLALAGVGGELFF.